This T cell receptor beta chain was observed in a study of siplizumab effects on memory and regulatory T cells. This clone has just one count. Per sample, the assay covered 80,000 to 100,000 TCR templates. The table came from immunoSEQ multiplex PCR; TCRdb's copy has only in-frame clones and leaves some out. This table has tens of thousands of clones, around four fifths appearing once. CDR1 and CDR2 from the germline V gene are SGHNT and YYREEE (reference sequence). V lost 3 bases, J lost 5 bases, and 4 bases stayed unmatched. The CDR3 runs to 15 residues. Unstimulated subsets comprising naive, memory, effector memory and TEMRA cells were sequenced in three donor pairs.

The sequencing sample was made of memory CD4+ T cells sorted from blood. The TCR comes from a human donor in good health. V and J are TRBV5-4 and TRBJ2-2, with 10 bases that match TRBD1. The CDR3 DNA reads TGTGCCAGCAGCTACGGGACAGGGGTTACCGGGGAGCTGTTTTTT. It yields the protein CASSYGTGVTGELFF.